The 26 T cell receptor beta chains reported below all come from one sample, sequenced in a study of a mutant IDH1 vaccine in newly diagnosed glioma (dated by TCRdb to the early 2020s). The library was prepared using the immunoSEQ multiplex PCR assay. As stored in TCRdb, this immuneACCESS dataset retains in-frame rearrangements with V and J assigned. A fraction of the clones does not appear; measured against another copy, unresolved V genes explain less than half of the discrepancy, and the remainder lacks a known reason. The sample table shows around 33,000 clones, and about nine tenths are seen once. The top ten hold 4.8% of the sample. Interpreted using the paper, the time point label stands for: baseline, week 1 (first vaccination visit). The treatment or condition label of this sample denotes: pre-vaccination baseline after standard-of-care therapy. Here the sequenced sample was PBMCs, taken from a glioma patient treated with radiotherapy, temozolomide or both. The origin of the receptors is a middle-aged woman with glioma.

The CDR3 nucleotides read TGTGCCAGCTCACCGATCCCTGTACAAGGGCAGTACTTC. This gives the protein CASSPIPVQGQYF. The chain combines TRBV18 with TRBJ2-7; D remains unclear. CDR3 size: 13 residues. V was trimmed by 3 bases and J by 9 bases, leaving 15 bases between them. In germline, CDR1 is KGHSH, CDR2 LQKENI.

The V and J genes are TRBV5-6 and TRBJ2-3, with 7 positions matching TRBD1. The CDR3 runs 16 residues. Unmatched junction bases numbered 8, after V lost 4 bases and J lost 0 bases. CDR1 and CDR2 (germline): SGHDT, YYEEEE. The CDR3 coding sequence is TGTGCCAGCAGCCGGAGGAAGGGGGCGAGCACAGATACGCAGTATTTT. Residues: CASSRRKGASTDTQYF.

The chain employs TRBV4-1 and TRBJ1-5; D gene uncertain. In germline, CDR1 is MGHRA, CDR2 YSYEKL. Trimming pared 0 bases from V and 6 bases from J, leaving 21 bases between. The CDR3 consists of 18 residues. This CDR3 reads CASSQDRVRSDGPQPQHF. The CDR3 DNA follows: TGCGCCAGCAGCCAAGATAGGGTCAGGAGCGATGGCCCTCAGCCCCAGCATTTT.

This clone appeared a few times. V usage is TRBV30 and J usage is TRBJ2-7, with 7 positions matching TRBD2. This CDR3 has 13 residues. CDR1 is GTSNPN and CDR2 is SVGIG in the germline V gene (reference sequence). After removal of 7 bases from V and 5 bases from J, the junction contained 11 bases not matched to a gene. CDR3 sequence (DNA): TGTGCCTTGGCAACGGGGGGAGGCGACGAGCAGTACTTC. It translates to CALATGGGDEQYF.

This clone was counted a few times. The chain employs TRBV5-6 and TRBJ2-7, with D tentatively TRBD2 (5 bases). Trimming removed 2 bases from V and 4 bases from J, with 7 bases in between. This CDR3 has 12 residues. Germline V CDR1 and CDR2: SGHDT, YYEEEE. The CDR3, as DNA: TGTGCCAGCAGCTTTCCGGGGTACGAGCAGTACTTC. It translates to CASSFPGYEQYF.

V usage is TRBV5-1 and J usage is TRBJ1-2, with D tentatively TRBD1 (5 bases). Germline lookup yields CDR1 SGHRS and CDR2 YFSETQ. Trimming took off 4 bases at V and 8 bases at J, with 15 bases between the two ends. The length of the CDR3 is 13 residues. CDR3 nucleotide sequence: TGCGCCAGCAGCCTCGGGACCGCGGGAGGCTACACCTTC. This translates into CASSLGTAGGYTF.

The V call is TRBV7-9, the J call TRBJ2-7; D remains ambiguous. The CDR3 has 12 amino acids. Germline CDR1 SEHNR, CDR2 FQNEAQ (reference sequence). V lost 1 base to trimming and J lost 2 bases, with 3 bases between them. The CDR3 DNA follows: TGTGCCAGCAGCTTAGAAGCCTACGAGCAGTACTTC. As protein: CASSLEAYEQYF. The variable domain in full, completed from reference TRBV7-9 and TRBJ2-7, reads DTGVSQNPRHKITKRGQNVTFRCDPISEHNRLYWYRQTLGQGPEFLTYFQNEAQLEKSRLLSDRFSAERPKGSFSTLEIQRTEQGDSAMYLCASSLEAYEQYFGPGTRLTVT.

The chain employs TRBV2 and TRBJ1-5, with 7 bases fitting TRBD1. The trim removed 1 base at V and 7 bases at J, leaving 7 bases unmatched. The CDR3 length is 15 residues. The V gene's germline CDR1 is SNHLY and CDR2 FYNNEI. The CDR3 sequence: CASSEDDRAKQPQHF. The CDR3 coding sequence is TGTGCCAGCAGTGAAGACGACAGGGCGAAACAGCCCCAGCATTTT.

V gene TRBV4-1 combines with J gene TRBJ1-1; D gene ambiguous. This CDR3 is built from 13 residues. With 1 base removed from V and 1 base from J, the gap between germline ends came to 4 bases. The germline V gene encodes CDR1 MGHRA and CDR2 YSYEKL. The DNA for the CDR3 is TGCGCCAGCAGCCAAGGCTCGAACACTGAAGCTTTCTTT. Encoded protein: CASSQGSNTEAFF.

J is TRBJ2-7 and V is TRBV19, with TRBD1 identical over 7 bases. V was pared by 0 bases and J by 7 bases, with 15 bases of the junction left unmatched. The CDR3 extends over 17 amino acids. Germline V gene data show CDR1 as LNHDA and CDR2 as SQIVND (reference sequence). CDR3: CASSIDPWTGGVREQYF. The DNA of the CDR3 is TGTGCCAGTAGTATAGACCCTTGGACAGGAGGCGTGAGGGAGCAGTACTTC.

The chain is built from TRBV4-1 and TRBJ2-1; D may correspond to TRBD1 or TRBD2 (5 bases each). V lost 7 bases to trimming and J lost 6 bases, with 13 bases between them. CDR3 size: 13 residues. CDR1 is MGHRA, CDR2 YSYEKL, per germline. CDR3 sequence: CASTPSGGNEQFF. Written as DNA, the CDR3 is TGCGCCAGCACACCATCTGGGGGCAATGAGCAGTTCTTC.

This rearrangement joins TRBV6-1 to TRBJ1-2; unclear D gene. Trimming stripped 1 base from V and 7 bases from J, with 4 bases between. The germline gives CDR1 MNHNS, CDR2 SASEGT. The CDR3 spans 11 residues. For the CDR3, the DNA is TGTGCCAGCAGTGAAGTCTCTGGCTACACCTTC. Translation: CASSEVSGYTF.

The gene calls are TRBV6-1 and TRBJ2-3, with D hard to call. V was pared by 1 base and J by 6 bases, with 11 bases between. This CDR3 is 14 amino acids long. Germline CDR1 MNHNS, CDR2 SASEGT. The CDR3 protein is CASSEGIPKDTQYF. CDR3 sequence (DNA): TGTGCCAGCAGTGAAGGCATACCCAAGGATACGCAGTATTTT.

V and J are TRBV5-1 and TRBJ2-3; no clear D gene. Per germline, CDR1 SGHRS and CDR2 YFSETQ. V shed 0 bases and J shed 2 bases, with 7 bases lying between them. The CDR3 runs 14 residues. The CDR3 reads CASSLAPPTDTQYF. Written as DNA, the CDR3 is TGCGCCAGCAGCTTGGCCCCCCCCACAGATACGCAGTATTTT.

The chain carries TRBV27 and TRBJ2-7; no clear D gene. Looked up from germline, CDR1 is MNHEY and CDR2 is SMNVEV (reference sequence). CDR3 length: 13 amino acids. The V gene lost 0 bases and the J gene lost 4 bases, with 7 bases spanning the gap. In nucleotides, the CDR3 is TGTGCCAGCAGTTTATCCTCGGATTACGAGCAGTACTTC. It yields the protein CASSLSSDYEQYF.

The V gene is TRBV6-1, the J gene TRBJ2-7; D not certain. Germline CDR1 reads MNHNS; CDR2 reads SASEGT. V gave up 7 bases and J gave up 0 bases, with 13 bases separating them. There are 14 residues in the CDR3. The CDR3 DNA follows: TGTGCCAGCACTGCATTACAAAACTCCTACGAGCAGTACTTC. Encoded protein: CASTALQNSYEQYF.

The chain is built from TRBV23-1 and TRBJ2-7, with D perhaps being TRBD1 or TRBD2 (7 bases each). TRBV23-1 belongs to the ORF category, with a function that is uncertain. Trimming removed 4 bases at V and 4 bases at J, with 17 bases between. The CDR3 consists of 15 residues. The CDR3 DNA is TGCGCCAGCAGTCGCACCGGGACAGCGGGGTACGAGCAGTACTTC. This sequence encodes CASSRTGTAGYEQYF.

This clone was seen only a few times. This sequence joins TRBV7-9 and TRBJ1-1, with D possibly TRBD1 on 5 matching bases. V was shortened by 5 bases and J by 0 bases, with 19 bases between the two germline ends. CDR3 length: 17 residues. Germline assignment: CDR1 SEHNR and CDR2 FQNEAQ (reference sequence). For the CDR3, the DNA is TGTGCCAGCAGCATGGACACCTCAGTAGGCATGAACACTGAAGCTTTCTTT. The encoded protein is CASSMDTSVGMNTEAFF.

The chain is built from TRBV7-9 and TRBJ1-1; no clear D. Trimming removed 0 bases from V and 2 bases from J, with 4 bases in between. CDR1 and CDR2 from the germline V gene are SEHNR and FQNEAQ (reference sequence). This CDR3 is built from 13 residues. The chain's CDR3 is CASSLAGNTEAFF. CDR3 bases: TGTGCCAGCAGCTTAGCCGGTAACACTGAAGCTTTCTTT.

This chain uses TRBV30 with TRBJ1-3; perhaps TRBD1 as D (6 bases). CDR1 is GTSNPN, CDR2 SVGIG, per germline (reference sequence). Deletions cut 2 bases from V and 6 bases from J, with 11 bases between. CDR3 length equals 13 residues. CDR3 DNA sequence: TGTGCCTGGAGTTCGACAGGCAAAAACACCATATATTTT. Translated, it gives CAWSSTGKNTIYF.

This clone was seen only a few times. This chain links TRBV7-3 with TRBJ2-2, with 8 bases lining up with TRBD1. CDR1 is SGHTA and CDR2 is FQGTGA in the germline V gene. V trimming: 2 bases; J trimming: 6 bases; junction bases outside the gene matches: 2. The CDR3 consists of 14 residues. This CDR3 is CASSLGGQAGELFF. In nucleotides, the CDR3 is TGTGCCAGCAGCTTAGGGGGACAGGCCGGGGAGCTGTTTTTT.

This clone was counted a single time. The gene calls are TRBV2 and TRBJ2-6, with TRBD2 as a possible D gene (6 bases). Germline CDR1 and CDR2: SNHLY and FYNNEI. This CDR3 has 17 amino acids. V was trimmed by 3 bases and J by 0 bases, leaving 12 bases between them. The CDR3 reads CASSDPGEDSGANVLTF. As DNA, the CDR3 is TGTGCCAGCAGTGATCCTGGGGAGGACTCTGGGGCCAACGTCCTGACTTTC.

This chain connects TRBV7-9 to TRBJ2-3; 11 bases fit TRBD2. CDR1 and CDR2 (germline): SEHNR, FQNEAQ (reference sequence). V gave up 5 bases and J gave up 5 bases; unmatched junction bases: 6. The length of the CDR3 is 15 residues. CDR3 bases: TGTGCCAGCAGCCTTAGCGGGGGGGATGGAGATACGCAGTATTTT. Translation gives CASSLSGGDGDTQYF.

The count of this clone is one. Here the CDR3 reads CASRSGLPNEKLFF. CDR3 nucleotides: TGTGCCAGCAGATCAGGGCTTCCTAATGAAAAACTGTTTTTT. The V call is TRBV2, the J call TRBJ1-4, with D possibly being TRBD1 (5 bases). The CDR3 spans 14 residues. Germline CDR1 reads SNHLY; CDR2 reads FYNNEI. The germline V and J ends were trimmed by 6 bases and 3 bases, with 11 bases remaining between them.

This clone occurred once. The gene calls are TRBV30 and TRBJ2-7; 7 nucleotides align to TRBD1. The CDR3 runs 14 residues. V shed 7 bases, J shed 5 bases, and the junction held 14 bases outside the gene matches. CDR1 is GTSNPN and CDR2 is SVGIG in the germline V gene (reference sequence). The CDR3 sequence is CAYYPNRGGHEQYF. The CDR3 DNA reads as TGTGCCTACTACCCTAACAGGGGCGGCCACGAGCAGTACTTC.

The chain has TRBV7-8 and TRBJ2-3; TRBD2 matches at 11 bases. The CDR3 length is 17 residues. CDR1 and CDR2 (germline): SGHVS, FQNEAQ. With V trimmed by 1 base and J by 3 bases, 6 bases remained unmatched. Written as DNA, the CDR3 is TGTGCCAGCAGCTTAGAAACTAGCGGGAGTAGGACAGATACGCAGTATTTT. Protein sequence: CASSLETSGSRTDTQYF.